These T cell receptor beta chains were read from a single sample in a study of early T cells in non-severe SARS-CoV-2 infection. Each CDR3 protein gets one entry after TCRdb re-called the 5' RACE reads with MiXCR. The table has 100,000 to 150,000 distinct CDR3 sequences, 14% to 15% seen once. Source material: whole blood. Receptors originate from an adult who was a healthcare worker with PCR-confirmed SARS-CoV-2 infection or an uninfected control (not recorded which). CDR3s include the opening cysteine and the closing phenylalanine or tryptophan. The order of the fields is V gene, clone size, D gene, J gene, CDR3 protein, CDR3 DNA. D genes are given only for firm matches. Clone size is not always given. Where it is, it says once, few, many or a class for expanded clones.

TRBV3-1	few	NA	TRBJ1-1	CASNDGKNTEAFF	TGTGCCAGCAACGACGGGAAGAACACTGAAGCTTTCTTT
TRBV7-2	NA	NA	TRBJ1-2	CASSSRQEPGYTF	TGTGCCAGCAGCTCTCGCCAGGAGCCGGGCTACACCTTC
TRBV29-1	few	NA	TRBJ2-3	CSVRGWSGTDTQYF	TGCAGCGTTAGAGGTTGGTCTGGCACAGATACGCAGTATTTT
TRBV7-9	few	NA	TRBJ2-3	CASRSRTPGTDTQYF	TGTGCCAGCAGATCGCGGACACCTGGTACAGATACGCAGTATTTT
TRBV3-1	NA	TRBD2	TRBJ2-3	CASSQGAPSGSTDTQYF	TGTGCCAGCAGCCAAGGTGCGCCTAGCGGCAGCACAGATACGCAGTATTTT
TRBV6-1	many	NA	TRBJ2-3	CASSGTRSDTQYF	TGTGCCAGCAGCGGGACCCGGTCCGATACGCAGTATTTT
TRBV7-9	NA	NA	TRBJ2-7	CASSFPLSYEQYF	TGTGCCAGCAGCTTCCCACTCTCCTACGAGCAGTACTTC
TRBV29-1	NA	NA	TRBJ2-7	CSVARGYEQYF	TGCAGCGTTGCCCGGGGCTACGAGCAGTACTTC
TRBV3-1	many	TRBD1	TRBJ1-2	CASSQLQGKDGYTF	TGTGCCAGCAGCCAACTACAGGGGAAGGATGGCTACACCTTC
TRBV29-1	NA	TRBD2	TRBJ2-1	CSVLPPGTSVIEEQFF	TGCAGCGTGCTTCCCCCCGGGACTAGCGTTATCGAGGAGCAGTTCTTC
TRBV20-1	NA	NA	TRBJ2-3	CSAALGYGTDTQYF	TGCAGTGCTGCTCTCGGTTATGGCACAGATACGCAGTATTTT
TRBV7-9	NA	TRBD1	TRBJ1-2	CASSPPVGGVGGYTF	TGTGCCAGCAGCCCCCCAGTAGGGGGCGTGGGTGGCTACACCTTC
TRBV10-3	NA	NA	TRBJ2-7	CATSDGSSYEQYF	TGTGCCACAAGTGACGGGAGCTCCTACGAGCAGTACTTC
TRBV29-1	many	TRBD2	TRBJ2-5	CSVAGGPVETQYF	TGCAGCGTCGCGGGGGGGCCAGTAGAGACCCAGTACTTC
TRBV5-1	NA	NA	TRBJ2-7	CASNWDRGGSYEQYF	TGCGCCAGCAACTGGGACCGCGGCGGGTCCTACGAGCAGTACTTC
TRBV12-3/TRBV12-4	NA	NA	TRBJ1-4	CASSLAGRDEKLFF	TGTGCCAGCAGTTTAGCGGGGAGGGATGAAAAACTGTTTTTT
TRBV9	few	NA	TRBJ2-1	CASSVARLGRAHNEQFF	TGTGCCAGCAGCGTAGCCCGTTTAGGTAGGGCCCACAATGAGCAGTTCTTC
TRBV10-3	few	NA	TRBJ1-1	CAISGEINTEAFF	TGTGCCATCAGTGGAGAGATAAACACTGAAGCTTTCTTT
TRBV7-3	many	TRBD2	TRBJ2-3	CASSLGLAGTDTQYF	TGTGCCAGCAGTCTGGGGCTAGCGGGGACAGATACGCAGTATTTT
TRBV27	few	NA	TRBJ2-1	CASNSYGTLNEQFF	TGTGCCAGCAATTCTTACGGGACTCTCAATGAGCAGTTCTTC
TRBV9	NA	NA	TRBJ2-2	CASSVRGAPNTGELFF	TGTGCCAGCAGCGTTCGGGGGGCCCCCAACACCGGGGAGCTGTTTTTT
TRBV12-3/TRBV12-4	NA	NA	TRBJ2-3	CASSLGQTPDTQYF	TGTGCCAGCAGTTTGGGGCAGACGCCAGATACGCAGTATTTT
TRBV12-3/TRBV12-4	NA	NA	TRBJ1-1	CASAWGSNTEAFF	TGTGCCAGCGCGTGGGGGTCGAACACTGAAGCTTTCTTT
TRBV20-1	NA	NA	TRBJ1-5	CSAKSETPGSQPQHF	TGCAGTGCCAAGTCCGAGACGCCGGGCAGTCAGCCCCAGCATTTT
TRBV2	few	TRBD1	TRBJ2-5	CASTDRQGILETQYF	TGTGCCAGCACGGATCGACAGGGCATCCTAGAGACCCAGTACTTC
TRBV14	NA	NA	TRBJ2-5	CASSLGLEETQYF	TGTGCCAGCAGCCTGGGACTCGAAGAGACCCAGTACTTC
TRBV2	NA	TRBD1	TRBJ2-3	CASSLEGTGVDTQYF	TGTGCCAGCAGCTTGGAGGGGACAGGGGTGGATACGCAGTATTTT
TRBV12-3/TRBV12-4	NA	NA	TRBJ1-3	CASSRGSGESGNTIYF	TGTGCCAGCAGCCGAGGCAGTGGGGAGTCTGGAAACACCATATATTTT
TRBV21-1	NA	NA	TRBJ2-2	CASSLGWGLHTGELFF	TGTGCCAGCAGCCTGGGGTGGGGGTTACACACCGGGGAGCTGTTTTTT
TRBV10-3	many	TRBD1	TRBJ2-7	CATSAGTGSSSYEQYF	TGTGCCACGTCCGCCGGGACAGGGAGTAGCTCCTACGAGCAGTACTTC